One sample yielded the 4 T cell receptor beta chains listed below, sequenced in a study of T cell responses to AZD1222 COVID-19 vaccine. The assay was immunoSEQ multiplex PCR, and TCRdb's table has in-frame clones only and misses some. Of some 150,000 clones listed, 90% are singletons. The material sequenced was peripheral blood, taken on day 0 of AZD1222 vaccination. These TCRs come from an adult in good health.

This clone was detected a few times. This chain links TRBV20-1 with TRBJ1-2, with unresolved D. Deletions cut 4 bases from V and 8 bases from J, with 8 bases between. There are 10 residues in the CDR3. Germline-derived CDR1 and CDR2 are DFQATT and SNEGSKA (reference sequence). The CDR3 reads CSATIRGYTF. CDR3 DNA: TGCAGTGCTACAATTAGGGGCTACACCTTC.

The rearrangement uses TRBV14 and TRBJ1-5; D possibly corresponds to TRBD1 (5 bases). This CDR3 is built from 13 residues. Germline lookup yields CDR1 SGHDN and CDR2 FVKESK. V shed 4 bases and J shed 7 bases, with 11 bases lying between them. The DNA of the CDR3 is TGTGCCAGCAGCCTTTCAGGGTTACAGCCCCAGCATTTT. It encodes CASSLSGLQPQHF.

This clone was recorded a few times. V is TRBV12-5 and J is TRBJ2-1; D might be TRBD1 (5 bases). Germline assignment: CDR1 LGHNT and CDR2 FRNRAP. V was clipped by 1 base and J by 4 bases, with 5 bases between them. The CDR3 spans 13 residues. CDR3 coding DNA: TGTGCTAGTGGTTTGGACAGGTACAATGAGCAGTTCTTC. Translating it yields CASGLDRYNEQFF.

As DNA, the CDR3 is TGTGCCAGCAGCCAAACCCGCCCTGCGATTGAGTATTTT. It is translated as CASSQTRPAIEYF. The chain combines TRBV14 with TRBJ2-3; the D is unclear. Germline CDR1 SGHDN, CDR2 FVKESK. The CDR3 has 13 residues. V dropped 2 bases and J dropped 13 bases, with 16 bases sitting between them.